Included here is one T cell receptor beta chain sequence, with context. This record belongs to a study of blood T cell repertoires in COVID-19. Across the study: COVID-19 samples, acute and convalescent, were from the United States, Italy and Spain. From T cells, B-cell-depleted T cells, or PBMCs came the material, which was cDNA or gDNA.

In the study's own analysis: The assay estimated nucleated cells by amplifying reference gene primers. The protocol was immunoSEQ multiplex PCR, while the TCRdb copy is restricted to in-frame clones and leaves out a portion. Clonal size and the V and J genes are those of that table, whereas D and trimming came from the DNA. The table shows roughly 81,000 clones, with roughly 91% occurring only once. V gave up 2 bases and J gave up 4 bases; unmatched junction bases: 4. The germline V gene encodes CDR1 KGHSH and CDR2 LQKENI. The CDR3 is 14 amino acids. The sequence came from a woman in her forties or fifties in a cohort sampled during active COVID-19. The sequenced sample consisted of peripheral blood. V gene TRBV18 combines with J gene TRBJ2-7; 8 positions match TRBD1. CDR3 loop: CASSPTQGAYEQYF. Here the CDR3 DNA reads TGTGCCAGCTCACCAACGCAGGGGGCGTACGAGCAGTACTTC.